This TCR beta chain stems from a study of OX40 agonist ivuxolimab in advanced cancers. Notes on the study in general: On average, CD8+ T cells showed a greater number of expanded clones than CD4+.

Libraries were prepared by immunoSEQ multiplex PCR; TCRdb keeps only in-frame clonotypes and omits some of them. Among 11,000 to 15,000 clones listed, 70% to 75% were seen once. This clone occurred a few times. The antigen remains unidentified. The origin of this receptor is an adult with an advanced solid tumor such as melanoma, head and neck, liver or kidney cancer. The material was CD4+ or CD8+ T cells sorted from blood, obtained in a trial of the OX40 agonist ivuxolimab.

For the CDR3, the DNA is TGTGCCAGCAGCTTGGAAGTGGGTCTGGAGACCCAGTACTTC. It translates to CASSLEVGLETQYF. This chain links TRBV5-5 with TRBJ2-5; D gene ambiguous. The CDR3 spans 14 residues. CDR1 and CDR2 from the germline V gene are SGHKS and YYEKEE (reference sequence). Trimming took 0 bases from V and 5 from J, leaving 11 bases between them.